One sample yielded the 30 T cell receptor beta chains listed below, sequenced in a study of prognosis after radiotherapy for stage I lung cancer. Amplification of TCR beta CDR3 from genomic DNA used two-round multiplex PCR. Every TRBV and TRBJ gene had its own specific primer in first-round PCR. TCRdb independently ran MiXCR on the multiplex PCR reads; one entry per CDR3 protein. The table includes about 25,000 distinct CDR3 sequences, under 40% detected once. Sample: PBMCs, taken before or after stereotactic body radiation therapy (not recorded which). These receptors all stem from a donor over 45 with non-small cell lung cancer.

The chain combines TRBV9 with TRBJ2-5, with D perhaps being TRBD1 or TRBD2 (5 bases each). The CDR3 is 16 residues long. The V end lost 4 bases, the J end lost 5 bases, and 21 bases lay between the germline ends. Per germline, CDR1 SGDLS and CDR2 YYNGEE. CDR3 residues: CASSKSLGVALETQYF. The DNA of the CDR3 is TGTGCCAGCAGCAAAAGTTTGGGGGTGGCATTGGAGACCCAGTACTTC.

This clonotype was seen many times. V gene TRBV20-1 combines with J gene TRBJ1-1, with D possibly being TRBD1 (5 bases). The ends were cut back, 3 bases at V and 4 bases at J, with 12 bases in the middle. From germline, CDR1 is DFQATT and CDR2 SNEGSKA (reference sequence). The CDR3 sequence is 13 residues long. CDR3 nucleotide sequence: TGCAGTGCTAGGATTTCACAGGCCACTGAAGCTTTCTTT. Amino acid sequence: CSARISQATEAFF.

This clonotype was seen ten or more times. The chain carries TRBV12-5 and TRBJ2-1, with 11 bases identical to TRBD2. CDR3 length equals 17 residues. The germline gives CDR1 LGHNT, CDR2 FRNRAP. Trimming removed 0 bases from V and 8 bases from J; junction bases left unmatched: 9. Here the CDR3 reads CASGLVNLAGGPHEQFF. The CDR3 coding sequence is TGTGCTAGTGGTTTGGTAAATTTAGCGGGAGGGCCGCATGAGCAGTTCTTC.

The chain is built from TRBV15 and TRBJ1-5; D not certain. The V end lost 2 bases, the J end lost 4 bases, and 15 bases lay between the germline ends. Germline V gene data show CDR1 as LNHNV and CDR2 as YYDKDF (reference sequence). This CDR3 has 16 residues. CDR3 sequence: CATSRPVQSVNQPQHF. CDR3 DNA sequence: TGTGCCACCAGCAGACCGGTACAGTCGGTGAATCAGCCCCAGCATTTT. The complete variable domain, with remaining parts taken from reference TRBV15 and TRBJ1-5, reads DAMVIQNPRYQVTQFGKPVTLSCSQTLNHNVMYWYQQKSSQAPKLLFHYYDKDFNNEADTPDNFQSRRPNTSFCFLDIRSPGLGDTAMYLCATSRPVQSVNQPQHFGDGTRLSIL.

As to this clonotype: A far larger clone lies a single base away; this is likely a read error. V is TRBV20-1 and J is TRBJ2-7; 10 nucleotides line up with TRBD2. The DNA end lines up better with TRBJ2-1; the J call may be wrong. The CDR3 consists of 15 residues. Germline CDR1 DFQATT, CDR2 SNEGSKA (reference sequence). CDR3 bases: TGCAGTGCACGAAAGTCTAGCGGGAGTGTCAATGAGCAGTTCTTC. It translates to CSARKSSGSVNEQFF.

This clonotype has a count of ten or more. The chain has TRBV11-3 and TRBJ2-7, with a tentative D call TRBD2 (5 bases). V dropped 0 bases and J dropped 4 bases, with 19 bases sitting between them. Germline values: CDR1 SGHNT, CDR2 YENEEA. The CDR3 is made up of 17 amino acids. Here the CDR3 DNA reads TGTGCCAGCAGCTTAGATCGGCGGGCCCGATTCAATTACGAGCAGTACTTC. This translates into CASSLDRRARFNYEQYF.

CDR3 bases: TGCGCCAGCAGCCGGGGGGCGGGGCACAATGAGCAGTTCTTC. Translation: CASSRGAGHNEQFF. The chain has TRBV5-1 and TRBJ2-1, with D possibly matching TRBD2 (7 bases). CDR1 is SGHRS and CDR2 is YFSETQ in the germline V gene. V lost 4 bases to trimming and J lost 5 bases, with 13 bases between them. There are 14 residues in the CDR3.

A remark on this clonotype: A far larger clone is a single base away, which makes a read error likely. V is TRBV6-2 or TRBV6-3 and J is TRBJ2-5; 8 bases are shared with TRBD2. This CDR3 has 15 amino acids. Germline V gene sequence: CDR1 MNHEY, CDR2 SVGEGT. The CDR3 loop reads CTSSAVAGHEETQYF. CDR3 in DNA: TGTACCAGCAGCGCCGTAGCGGGACACGAAGAGACCCAGTACTTC.

The table lists this clonotype with a count of one. At one end, the junction sequence differs from germline, possibly due to a read error. The chain is built from TRBV12-5 and TRBJ1-5, with a possible D match to TRBD1 (6 bases). The CDR3 runs to 17 residues. Germline assignment: CDR1 LGHNT and CDR2 FRNRAP. CDR3 nucleotide sequence: TGTGCTAGTGGTTTGGTAGGGGGTGCGTATAGCAATCATCCCCAGCATTTT. Its translation: CASGLVGGAYSNHPQHF.

With respect to this clonotype: A junction boundary mismatches the germline segment, possibly from a read error. The chain employs TRBV5-1 and TRBJ1-6; D unresolved. This CDR3 contains 17 residues. Germline lookup yields CDR1 SGHRS and CDR2 YFSETQ. This chain's CDR3 is CASILRSVSSYNSPLHF. CDR3 sequence (DNA): TGCGCCAGCATCTTGCGGTCGGTGAGCTCCTATAATTCACCCCTCCACTTT. The full variable domain, in which reference TRBV5-1 and TRBJ1-6 provide the parts outside the CDR3, is KAGVTQTPRYLIKTRGQQVTLSCSPISGHRSVSWYQQTPGQGLQFLFEYFSETQRNKGNFPGRFSGRQFSNSRSEMNVSTLELGDSALYLCASILRSVSSYNSPLHFGNGTRLTVT.

As for this clonotype: A read error is possible here, since a much larger clone lies one base away. The V gene is TRBV20-1, the J gene TRBJ2-5; D unclear. The CDR3 loop spans 11 amino acids. Germline-derived CDR1 and CDR2 are DFQATT and SNEGSKA (reference sequence). V lost 2 bases to trimming and J lost 5 bases, with 6 bases between them. CDR3 sequence reads: CSARCGETQYF. The CDR3 DNA reads as TGCAGTGCTAGATGTGGGGAGACCCAGTACTTC.

In this sample, this clonotype turned up many times. CDR3 bases: TGTGCCAGTAGTATTTTGGGGGGCTCCCCCACCGGGGAGCTGTTTTTT. Its translation: CASSILGGSPTGELFF. J is TRBJ2-2 and V is TRBV19, with D perhaps assigned TRBD1 or TRBD2 (6 bases each). The ends were cut back, 3 bases at V and 4 bases at J, with 15 bases in the middle. This CDR3 spans 16 amino acids. Germline V gene sequence: CDR1 LNHDA, CDR2 SQIVND (reference sequence).

The gene calls are TRBV6-5 and TRBJ2-2; D is unclear. CDR1 and CDR2 (germline): MNHEY, SVGAGI. CDR3 length: 14 amino acids. V lost 0 bases and J 6 bases, leaving 8 bases between the germline ends. The CDR3 sequence: CASSYSKEAGELFF. The DNA for the CDR3 is TGTGCCAGCAGTTACTCGAAAGAGGCCGGGGAGCTGTTTTTT.

A single count supports this clonotype. Given a much more abundant clone one base away, this may be a read error. The chain uses TRBV20-1 and TRBJ1-1; D is uncertain. V lost 6 bases, J lost 6 bases, and 11 bases lay in between. The CDR3 contains 11 residues. Germline CDR1 DFQATT, CDR2 SNEGSKA (reference sequence). Here the CDR3 reads CSATRCSEAFF. As DNA, the CDR3 is TGCAGTGCCACGAGGTGTTCTGAAGCTTTCTTT.

This clonotype was found many times. This rearrangement joins TRBV30 to TRBJ2-7; D not certain. This CDR3 has 12 residues. The germline gives CDR1 GTSNPN, CDR2 SVGIG (reference sequence). V was clipped by 5 bases and J by 0 bases, with 8 bases between them. This CDR3 is CAWRDNSYEQYF. As DNA, the CDR3 is TGTGCCTGGCGTGACAACTCCTACGAGCAGTACTTC.

This chain links TRBV7-2 with TRBJ2-3; D remains ambiguous. Germline values: CDR1 SGHTA, CDR2 FQGNSA. Trimming removed 1 base from V and 4 bases from J, with 9 bases in between. CDR3 length: 14 amino acids. CDR3 in amino acids: CASSLGSSPDTQYF. Here the CDR3 DNA reads TGTGCCAGCAGCTTAGGTTCTAGTCCAGATACGCAGTATTTT.

V is TRBV7-2 and J is TRBJ2-2, with no clear D. Germline-derived CDR1 and CDR2 are SGHTA and FQGNSA. The CDR3 is 13 amino acids. V was clipped by 1 base and J by 9 bases, with 9 bases between them. CDR3 residues: CASSLGLPRELFF. DNA for the CDR3: TGTGCCAGCAGCTTAGGACTCCCCCGGGAGCTGTTTTTT.

Points on this clonotype: A read error may explain this, as a much larger clone is one base away. The rearrangement links TRBV5-1 to TRBJ2-5; D not certain. This CDR3 has 15 residues. Germline V gene sequence: CDR1 SGHRS, CDR2 YFSETQ. Trimming took 0 bases from V and 1 from J, leaving 10 bases between them. The CDR3 DNA reads TGCGCCAGCAGCTTGGTCGGGCAGTGCCAAGAGACCCAGTACTTC. Amino acids: CASSLVGQCQETQYF.

The chain couples TRBV12-3 or TRBV12-4 to TRBJ2-2; TRBD1 aligns across 12 bases. This CDR3 region has 16 residues. The junction had 11 bases not matched to a gene; V was cut back by 6 bases and J by 9 bases. In DNA, the CDR3 is TGTGCCAGCAGCAGGTGGGGACAGGGGGCCACTTGGGAGCTGTTTTTT. It is translated as CASSRWGQGATWELFF.

This clonotype was seen many times. The chain has TRBV5-4 and TRBJ2-2; the D gene could be TRBD1 or TRBD2 (5 bases each). CDR1 and CDR2 (germline): SGHNT, YYREEE (reference sequence). The CDR3 sequence is 15 residues long. Trimming took off 4 bases at V and 2 bases at J, with 12 bases between the two ends. Written as DNA, the CDR3 is TGTGCCAGCAGCCCGGGGCAGGCCAACACCGGGGAGCTGTTTTTT. It codes for CASSPGQANTGELFF.

This clonotype came up many times. The chain employs TRBV6-5 and TRBJ2-7; unclear D gene. Per the germline V gene, CDR1 is MNHEY and CDR2 is SVGAGI. V lost 0 bases and J lost 3, with 9 bases in between. The CDR3 is made up of 14 amino acids. CDR3 loop: CASSYSSWGYEQYF. The CDR3 DNA sequence: TGTGCCAGCAGTTACTCGAGCTGGGGCTACGAGCAGTACTTC.

Of note for this clonotype: A junction end diverges from the germline sequence, so it may reflect a read error. The CDR3 DNA reads TGTTCCAGCAGTTCATACCGGACAGGAGACGAGCAGTACTTC. Its translation: CSSSSYRTGDEQYF. The chain couples TRBV6-5 to TRBJ2-7, with TRBD1 identical over 7 bases. Germline CDR1 is MNHEY and CDR2 is SVGAGI. The CDR3 is made up of 14 amino acids.

The rearrangement joins TRBV10-1 to TRBJ2-7, with D unclear. Trimming took 7 bases from V and 1 from J, leaving 17 bases between them. Germline CDR1 WNHNN, CDR2 SYGVQD (reference sequence). This CDR3 has 15 amino acids. The CDR3 DNA follows: TGCGCCAGCAACCAACAGCTCCACGTTTCCTACGAGCAGTACTTC. Residues: CASNQQLHVSYEQYF.

This chain uses TRBV12-3 or TRBV12-4 with TRBJ1-1; D call uncertain. V was pared by 1 base and J by 6 bases, with 12 bases between. The CDR3 is 14 amino acids. CDR3 loop: CASSLGGVGSEAFF. CDR3 coding DNA: TGTGCCAGCAGTTTAGGTGGGGTTGGGTCTGAAGCTTTCTTT.

This chain links TRBV24-1 with TRBJ1-2; 8 positions match TRBD1. The CDR3 covers 15 residues. V was pared by 4 bases and J by 6 bases, with 9 bases of the junction left unmatched. The germline V gene encodes CDR1 KGHDR and CDR2 SFDVKD. CDR3 DNA sequence: TGTGCCACCAGTGACCGCGGACAGGGAGGGCATGGCTACACCTTC. It specifies CATSDRGQGGHGYTF.

This clonotype was detected ten times or more. The chain has TRBV10-2 and TRBJ2-7, with D possibly being TRBD1 (6 bases). From germline, CDR1 is WSHSY and CDR2 SAAADI. The V end lost 2 bases, the J end lost 2 bases, and 13 bases lay between the germline ends. The CDR3 totals 15 residues. The CDR3: CASSERGRGAYEQYF. In DNA form, the CDR3 reads TGCGCCAGCAGTGAGAGGGGGAGAGGGGCCTACGAGCAGTACTTC.

The sample holds many counts of this clonotype. The chain is built from TRBV2 and TRBJ2-7, with TRBD2 matching over 10 bases. Germline CDR1 is SNHLY and CDR2 is FYNNEI. Germline trimming cut 4 bases from V and 6 bases from J; bases unmatched to any gene: 6. This CDR3 is 14 amino acids long. The DNA of the CDR3 is TGTGCCAGCAGTGCGGCTAGCGGGAGAGCCGAGCAGTACTTC. Residues: CASSAASGRAEQYF.

This clonotype has at least ten counts. This chain uses TRBV18 with TRBJ1-4; no definite D call. The CDR3 loop spans 13 amino acids. Germline V gene sequence: CDR1 KGHSH, CDR2 LQKENI. The V and J ends lost 3 bases and 5 bases respectively, with 7 bases between them. This CDR3 is CASSPAQNEKLFF. The CDR3 DNA reads TGTGCCAGCTCACCGGCGCAGAATGAAAAACTGTTTTTT.

V gene TRBV6-1 combines with J gene TRBJ1-2; 9 bases are shared with TRBD1. Germline CDR1 and CDR2: MNHNS and SASEGT. The CDR3 length is 13 residues. The junction had 4 bases not matched to a gene; V was cut back by 4 bases and J by 7 bases. For the CDR3, the DNA is TGTGCCAGCAGTGGGGACAGGGCCTCTGGCTACACCTTC. This gives the protein CASSGDRASGYTF.

In its sample, this clonotype was seen many times. The rearrangement uses TRBV5-1 and TRBJ1-2; D uncertain. Trimming removed 0 bases at V and 8 bases at J, with 8 bases between. CDR1 is SGHRS and CDR2 is YFSETQ in the germline V gene. This CDR3 spans 12 amino acids. CDR3 DNA: TGCGCCAGCAGCTTGGGAGGGCGCGGCTACACCTTC. This codes for CASSLGGRGYTF.